The entry below gives a single T cell receptor (beta chain) sequence along with its context. The CDR3 is 14 residues long. Between the trimmed V and J ends, which lost 1 base and 3 bases, there was a span of 7 bases. Germline V lookup: CDR1 LGHDT, CDR2 YNNKEL (reference sequence). This sample stems from a study of blood T cell repertoires in COVID-19. About the study: Italy, Spain and the United States were the sources of the convalescent and acute COVID-19 samples. T cells, B-cell-depleted T cells, or PBMCs supplied cDNA or gDNA.

Authors' analysis steps: Scientists estimated how many nucleated cells there were by amplifying reference gene primers. Assay used: immunoSEQ multiplex PCR; TCRdb lists only in-frame clones, some missing. V, J and clone size are taken as reported in that table, and D and trimming were inferred from the DNA itself. The table has 100,000 to 150,000 clones, approximately 81% seen once. The sequenced sample consisted of peripheral blood. The sequence came from a woman aged 45-65 years with acute or convalescent COVID-19. This chain connects TRBV3-1 (or the pseudogene TRBV3-2) to TRBJ1-5; the D is unclear. CDR3 DNA: TGTGCCAGCAGCCAAGGGGCAGACAATCAGCCCCAGCATTTT. Amino acids: CASSQGADNQPQHF.